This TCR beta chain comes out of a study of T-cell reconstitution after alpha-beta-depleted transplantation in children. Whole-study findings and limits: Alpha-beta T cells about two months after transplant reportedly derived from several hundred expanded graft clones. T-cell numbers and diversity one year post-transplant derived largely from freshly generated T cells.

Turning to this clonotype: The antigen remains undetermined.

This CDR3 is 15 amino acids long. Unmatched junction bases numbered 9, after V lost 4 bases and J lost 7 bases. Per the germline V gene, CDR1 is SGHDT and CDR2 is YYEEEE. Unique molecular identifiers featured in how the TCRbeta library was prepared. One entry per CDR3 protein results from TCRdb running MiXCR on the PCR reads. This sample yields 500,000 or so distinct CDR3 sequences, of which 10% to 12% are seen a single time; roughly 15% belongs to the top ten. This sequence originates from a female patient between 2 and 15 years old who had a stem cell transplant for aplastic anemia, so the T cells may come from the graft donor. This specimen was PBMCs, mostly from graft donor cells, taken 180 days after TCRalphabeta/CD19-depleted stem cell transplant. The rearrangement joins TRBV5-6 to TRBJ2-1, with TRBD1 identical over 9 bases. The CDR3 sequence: CASSLGGQGWNEQFF. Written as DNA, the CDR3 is TGTGCCAGCAGCCTGGGGGGACAGGGCTGGAATGAGCAGTTCTTC. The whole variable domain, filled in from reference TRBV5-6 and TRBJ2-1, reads DAGVTQSPTHLIKTRGQQVTLRCSPKSGHDTVSWYQQALGQGPQFIFQYYEEEERQRGNFPDRFSGHQFPNYSSELNVNALLLGDSALYLCASSLGGQGWNEQFFGPGTRLTVL.